This is a list of T cell receptor beta chains from one sample in a study of shared clonotypes between healthy human individuals. Produced via immunoSEQ multiplex PCR; TCRdb's table is partial and in-frame only. Of some 800,000 clones listed, 80% to 95% are singletons. Source material: naive CD8+ T cells sorted from blood. These receptors originate from a man aged 30 to 45 in good health. Each CDR3 is given with its conserved first and last residue. D genes are given only for firm matches. The size field is filled for only some rows; it gives once, few, many or a size class.

TRBJ2-2	TRBD2	TRBV11-2	NA	16	TGTGCCAGCAGCCTAATAGCGGGAGGGGACACCGGGGAGCTGTTTTTT	CASSLIAGGDTGELFF
TRBJ2-7	NA	TRBV6-1	NA	15	TGTGCCAGCAGTGTAGTGGACGTCGGGTCCTACGAGCAGTACTTC	CASSVVDVGSYEQYF
TRBJ2-1	TRBD2	TRBV9	NA	16	TGTGCCAGCAGCGCAACCACTAGCGGGAGGTACAATGAGCAGTTCTTC	CASSATTSGRYNEQFF
TRBJ1-2	TRBD1	TRBV28	NA	15	TGTGCCAGCAGTTCTTTGACAGGGCTTAACTATGGCTACACCTTC	CASSSLTGLNYGYTF
TRBJ2-5	TRBD1	TRBV2	NA	15	TGTGCCAGCAGTGGGTTGGGACAGGGTAAAGAGACCCAGTACTTC	CASSGLGQGKETQYF
TRBJ2-7	NA	TRBV28	NA	16	TGTGCCAGCAGTTTATGCGTAGAAGAAATCTTCTGCGAGCAGTACTTC	CASSLCVEEIFCEQYF
TRBJ2-7	NA	TRBV18	NA	17	TGTGCCAGCTCACCAGGTGTCGGGACGCCGAGCTCCTACGAGCAGTACTTC	CASSPGVGTPSSYEQYF
TRBJ2-1	NA	TRBV28	NA	15	TGTGCCAGCAGAGACCAGGGAAGCTCCTACAATGAGCAGTTCTTC	CASRDQGSSYNEQFF
TRBJ1-2	NA	TRBV25-1	NA	14	TGTGCCAGCAGTGTCCGGGACACCTTCTATGGCTACACCTTC	CASSVRDTFYGYTF
TRBJ2-3	NA	TRBV27	once	15	TGTGCCAGCAGTGGGGCCGCTCGGGGGACAGATACGCAGTATTTT	CASSGAARGTDTQYF
TRBJ2-3	TRBD2	TRBV2	NA	18	TGTGCCAGCAGTGACGGTCTAGCGGAAGAGACTCGCACAGATACGCAGTATTTT	CASSDGLAEETRTDTQYF
TRBJ2-4	TRBD2	TRBV5-4	NA	13	TGTGCCAGCAGCTTGGCTAGCGGGAACATTCAGTACTTC	CASSLASGNIQYF
TRBJ1-5	TRBD1	TRBV28	NA	15	TGTGCCAGCAGCTTAAGGGACAGGGAAAGTAGGGCCCAACATTTT	CASSLRDRESRAQHF
TRBJ1-1	NA	TRBV6-1	NA	13	TGTGCCAGCAGTGAAATTAAGGCGACTGAAGCTTTCTTT	CASSEIKATEAFF
TRBJ2-7	TRBD1	TRBV5-1	NA	14	TGCGCCAGCAGCGCCTGGACAGGGTCCTACGAGCAGTACTTC	CASSAWTGSYEQYF
TRBJ2-1	NA	TRBV27	NA	15	TGTGCCAGCAGCACGGGACCCAACGCCTACAATGAGCAGTTCTTC	CASSTGPNAYNEQFF
TRBJ1-4	NA	TRBV6-1	NA	16	TGTGCCAGCAGTGGCGACGGGGAATCCTCTAATGAAAAACTGTTTTTT	CASSGDGESSNEKLFF
TRBJ2-5	TRBD2	TRBV7-6	once	16	TGTGCCAGCAGCTCTTGGGTAGCGGGAGTGGGGGAGACCCAGTACTTC	CASSSWVAGVGETQYF
TRBJ2-7	TRBD1	TRBV29-1	NA	13	TGCAGCGCAGAGGGGGCTTCCTCCTACGAGCAGTACTTC	CSAEGASSYEQYF
TRBJ2-7	NA	TRBV27	once	15	TGTGCCAGCAGCCCAACCCCGGACACTGCCTACGAGCAGTACTTC	CASSPTPDTAYEQYF
TRBJ2-7	TRBD2	TRBV5-5	NA	18	TGTGCCAGCGCCGAGACTGAAACAGCGGGAGGGCTCTCCTACGAGCAGTACTTC	CASAETETAGGLSYEQYF
TRBJ2-7	TRBD1	TRBV19	NA	15	TGTGCCAGTAGTGGCCCCGGACAGGGGTCGGTCGAGCAGTACTTC	CASSGPGQGSVEQYF
TRBJ1-2	NA	TRBV7-6	NA	13	TGTGCCAGCAGTCCCTCAGCAGGGTACGGCTACACCTTC	CASSPSAGYGYTF
TRBJ2-2	NA	TRBV27	NA	13	TGTGCCAGCAGTTTATCGGGTCCCGGGGAGCTGTTTTTT	CASSLSGPGELFF
TRBJ2-1	TRBD2	TRBV27	NA	16	TGTGCCAGCAGTAATGGGGGGACTACCCGATACAATGAGCAGTTCTTC	CASSNGGTTRYNEQFF
TRBJ2-5	NA	TRBV7-9	NA	15	TGTGCCAGCAGCTTAGTTTCGCAGGGAGGAGAGACCCAGTACTTC	CASSLVSQGGETQYF
TRBJ2-1	NA	TRBV11-2	NA	12	TGTGCCAGCAGCTTAGTAGAGAATGAGCAGTTCTTC	CASSLVENEQFF
TRBJ1-1	TRBD1	TRBV6-6	NA	14	TGTGCCAGCAGTTACTTGGCAGGGGGGGATGAAGCTTTCTTT	CASSYLAGGDEAFF
TRBJ1-1	NA	TRBV13	once	14	TGTGCCAGCAGCTTCGGCAGGGCATACACTGAAGCTTTCTTT	CASSFGRAYTEAFF
TRBJ2-5	NA	TRBV7-9	NA	17	TGTGCCAGCAGCCTCATGGTCGGGGAGTGGGGAGAAGAGACCCAGTACTTC	CASSLMVGEWGEETQYF
TRBJ1-1	TRBD1	TRBV14	NA	13	TGTGCCAGCAGCCAATACAGGGGTACTGAAGCTTTCTTT	CASSQYRGTEAFF
TRBJ2-4	TRBD2	TRBV7-6	NA	16	TGTGCCAGCAGCTTAGAGGCGGGAGAGGACAAAAACATTCAGTACTTC	CASSLEAGEDKNIQYF
TRBJ1-4	NA	TRBV4-3	NA	15	TGCGCCAGCAGCCAAGGCCGGGGGGCGGTCGAAAAACTGTTTTTT	CASSQGRGAVEKLFF
TRBJ2-7	TRBD1	TRBV6-5	NA	14	TGTGCCAGCAGTACCGGGACAGGGGGTCACGAGCAGTACTTC	CASSTGTGGHEQYF
TRBJ1-5	NA	TRBV29-1	NA	13	TGCAGCGTCCTGGGCGGCGGCGGGCAGCCCCAGCATTTT	CSVLGGGGQPQHF
TRBJ2-5	NA	TRBV28	NA	16	TGTGCCAGCAGTTCTCAGTCCGCAGGGGCCCAAGAGACCCAGTACTTC	CASSSQSAGAQETQYF
TRBJ2-7	NA	TRBV19	NA	17	TGTGCCAGTAGCCCCACGTCCGGGCGGGATAGCTCCTACGAGCAGTACTTC	CASSPTSGRDSSYEQYF
TRBJ2-7	TRBD1	TRBV7-8	NA	16	TGTGCCAGCAGCCCAACCCTGGACAGGGGTTTTGACGAGCAGTACTTC	CASSPTLDRGFDEQYF
TRBJ1-2	NA	TRBV29-1	NA	12	TGCAGCGTTGTCAACGAGGGCGAGGGCTACACCTTC	CSVVNEGEGYTF
TRBJ2-3	NA	TRBV7-3	NA	12	TGTGCCAGCAGCATTAGTGCAGATACGCAGTATTTT	CASSISADTQYF
TRBJ2-7	NA	TRBV9	once	14	TGTGCCAGCAGCCTACGGGGACAAGACTACGAGCAGTACTTC	CASSLRGQDYEQYF
TRBJ2-1	TRBD2	TRBV27	NA	13	TGTGCCAGCAGCTACGGGAGGAACAATGAGCAGTTCTTC	CASSYGRNNEQFF
TRBJ2-2	TRBD2	TRBV7-2	NA	17	TGTGCCAGCAGCGCTGGACTAGCGGGGTCGGTTACCGGGGAGCTGTTTTTT	CASSAGLAGSVTGELFF
TRBJ2-1	NA	TRBV10-3	NA	15	TGTGCCATCAGTGCCACAGAGAGCTCCTACAATGAGCAGTTCTTC	CAISATESSYNEQFF
TRBJ1-4	TRBD1	TRBV27	NA	15	TGTGCCAGCAGTTTATTTGCGGACAGGGCCGAAAAACTGTTTTTT	CASSLFADRAEKLFF
TRBJ1-1	NA	TRBV4-1	NA	15	TGCGCCAGCAGCCAAGATCGAGGCGCTCGGTCTGAAGCTTTCTTT	CASSQDRGARSEAFF
TRBJ2-5	NA	TRBV4-2	NA	18	TGTGCCAGCAGCCAAGACTATCGGGACGGATGGGGGCAAAAGACCCAGTACTTC	CASSQDYRDGWGQKTQYF
TRBJ1-1	NA	TRBV29-1	NA	11	TGCAGCGTTGAACTGGGGAACCGACCTTTCTTT	CSVELGNRPFF
TRBJ2-5	NA	TRBV5-6	NA	14	TGTGCCAGCAGCTACCGGGAGAGGGCGAAGACCCAGTACTTC	CASSYRERAKTQYF
TRBJ1-5	NA	TRBV30	few	14	TGTGCCTGGAGCTGGACGAGCTCAAATCAGCCCCAGCATTTT	CAWSWTSSNQPQHF
TRBJ2-7	TRBD1	TRBV2	once	15	TGTGCCAGCAGTGACGGACAGGGGGAACACTACGAGCAGTACTTC	CASSDGQGEHYEQYF
TRBJ2-1	TRBD2	TRBV6-4	NA	14	TGTGCCAGCAGTGACGGGAATAGCGGGCATGAGCAGTTCTTC	CASSDGNSGHEQFF